The 30 T cell receptor beta chains below come from one sample, sequenced in a study of cytomegalovirus exposure and HLA in healthy donors. Assay used: immunoSEQ multiplex PCR; TCRdb lists only in-frame clones, some missing. The sample carries tens of thousands of clones, less than 95% recorded once. Sequences were obtained from PBMCs. These receptors were collected from a woman younger than 35 in good health and CMV-seropositive.

In DNA, the CDR3 is TGTGCCAGCAGCTTTGTGACATTCTCTGGAAACACCATATATTTT. This gives the protein CASSFVTFSGNTIYF. This chain links TRBV11-3 with TRBJ1-3, with D uncertain. The V end was cut by 3 bases, the J end by 0 bases, with 9 bases between. Germline values: CDR1 SGHNT, CDR2 YENEEA. This CDR3 has 15 residues.

This sequence joins TRBV6-5 and TRBJ2-7; 11 nucleotides agree with TRBD2. Unmatched junction bases numbered 3, after V lost 5 bases and J lost 0 bases. Looked up from germline, CDR1 is MNHEY and CDR2 is SVGAGI. This CDR3 contains 15 residues. CDR3 in DNA: TGTGCCAGCAGTCTTAGCGGGGGGGCCTCCTACGAGCAGTACTTC. Translating gives CASSLSGGASYEQYF.

The chain has TRBV2 and TRBJ1-3; D not resolved. CDR1 SNHLY and CDR2 FYNNEI come from the germline V gene. The CDR3 totals 15 residues. V gave up 4 bases and J gave up 3 bases, with 13 bases separating them. The chain's CDR3 is CASSGRVGSGNTIYF. As DNA, the CDR3 is TGTGCCAGCAGTGGACGGGTTGGTAGTGGAAACACCATATATTTT.

The chain employs TRBV7-7 and TRBJ2-2; maybe TRBD2 (6 bases). This CDR3 has 15 residues. Trimming stripped 6 bases from V and 5 bases from J, with 16 bases between. The germline CDR1 and CDR2 sequences are SSHAT and FNYEAQ (reference sequence). CDR3 bases: TGTGCCAGCAGTTCGCACGGTGGGGGGACCGGGGAGCTGTTTTTT. Protein: CASSSHGGGTGELFF.

This chain links TRBV27 with TRBJ2-3; 7 bases align to TRBD2. The ends lost 4 bases at V and 2 bases at J; junction bases unmatched: 9. There are 16 residues in the CDR3. Germline lookup yields CDR1 MNHEY and CDR2 SMNVEV (reference sequence). The CDR3 reads CASSSSAGEITDTQYF. The CDR3 DNA reads TGTGCCAGCAGTTCCTCCGCGGGAGAGATCACAGATACGCAGTATTTT.

This clone was seen more than once but under ten times. The V call is TRBV30, the J call TRBJ2-3; TRBD2 is a possible D gene (6 bases). Germline V gives CDR1 GTSNPN, CDR2 SVGIG (reference sequence). The CDR3 covers 14 residues. V shed 8 bases and J shed 2 bases, with 17 bases lying between them. CDR3 residues: CAGAQGGYTDTQYF. CDR3 coding DNA: TGTGCCGGAGCCCAAGGAGGGTACACAGATACGCAGTATTTT. Drawing the rest from reference TRBV30 and TRBJ2-3, the complete variable domain is SQTIHQWPATLVQPVGSPLSLECTVEGTSNPNLYWYRQAAGRGLQLLFYSVGIGQISSEVPQNLSASRPQDRQFILSSKKLLLSDSGFYLCAGAQGGYTDTQYFGPGTRLTVL.

The chain joins TRBV7-2 to TRBJ1-4; a weak D match, TRBD1 (5 bases). V lost 3 bases and J lost 5, with 16 bases in between. Germline CDR1 and CDR2: SGHTA and FQGNSA. This CDR3 region has 16 residues. CDR3 in DNA: TGTGCCAGCAGCTTGAATGGGGCAGGCTCAAATGAAAAACTGTTTTTT. Protein: CASSLNGAGSNEKLFF.

This chain links TRBV7-9 with TRBJ2-3, with 14 nucleotides matching TRBD2. With 8 bases clipped from V and 6 bases from J, the junction kept 7 bases outside the gene matches. The CDR3 has 15 residues. Germline V CDR1 and CDR2: SEHNR, FQNEAQ (reference sequence). The CDR3 nucleotides read TGTGCCAGCGGACTAGCGGGGGGTAATGTGGATACGCAGTATTTT. Translation gives CASGLAGGNVDTQYF. Together with reference TRBV7-9 and TRBJ2-3, the CDR3 gives the full variable domain: DTGVSQNPRHKITKRGQNVTFRCDPISEHNRLYWYRQTLGQGPEFLTYFQNEAQLEKSRLLSDRFSAERPKGSFSTLEIQRTEQGDSAMYLCASGLAGGNVDTQYFGPGTRLTVL.

This chain connects TRBV7-9 to TRBJ1-1; no firm D call. This CDR3 comprises 12 residues. Trimming took off 11 bases at V and 0 bases at J, with 10 bases between the two ends. Germline V gives CDR1 SEHNR, CDR2 FQNEAQ (reference sequence). The CDR3 sequence: CAAGVLNTEAFF. The CDR3 DNA sequence: TGTGCCGCGGGAGTGTTGAACACTGAAGCTTTCTTT.

V is TRBV20-1 and J is TRBJ2-1, with D perhaps TRBD1 (5 bases). This CDR3 contains 11 residues. Trimming cost V 5 bases and J 6 bases, with 8 bases left between them. Germline CDR1 and CDR2: DFQATT and SNEGSKA (reference sequence). For the CDR3, the DNA is TGCAGTGCTCGGACACCCAATGAGCAGTTCTTC. Translation gives CSARTPNEQFF.

The chain's CDR3 is CATSSWTGGSGNQPQHF. As DNA, the CDR3 is TGTGCCACCAGCAGTTGGACAGGGGGCAGTGGCAATCAGCCCCAGCATTTT. The rearrangement uses TRBV15 and TRBJ1-5; 11 bases map to TRBD1. Germline lookup yields CDR1 LNHNV and CDR2 YYDKDF (reference sequence). V was pared by 3 bases and J by 2 bases, with 6 bases of the junction left unmatched. The CDR3 has 17 residues.

The chain uses TRBV9 and TRBJ2-7; 9 nucleotides line up with TRBD2. In germline, CDR1 is SGDLS, CDR2 YYNGEE. The CDR3 extends over 15 amino acids. V was pared by 0 bases and J by 1 base, with 2 bases of the junction left unmatched. CDR3: CASSVGAGGSYEQYF. In nucleotides, the CDR3 is TGTGCCAGCAGCGTAGGCGCGGGGGGGTCCTACGAGCAGTACTTC.

For the CDR3, the DNA is TGTGCCAGCAGCTTGGGAGGGTTGCAAGAGACCCAGTACTTC. Translation: CASSLGGLQETQYF. V and J are TRBV5-6 and TRBJ2-5; tentatively, D is TRBD2 (5 bases). V dropped 0 bases and J dropped 2 bases, with 8 bases sitting between them. The CDR3 length is 14 residues. The germline V gene encodes CDR1 SGHDT and CDR2 YYEEEE. The complete variable domain, with remaining parts taken from reference TRBV5-6 and TRBJ2-5, reads DAGVTQSPTHLIKTRGQQVTLRCSPKSGHDTVSWYQQALGQGPQFIFQYYEEEERQRGNFPDRFSGHQFPNYSSELNVNALLLGDSALYLCASSLGGLQETQYFGPGTRLLVL.

The sample holds a few counts of this clone. V is TRBV9 and J is TRBJ2-1, with D possibly matching TRBD2 (6 bases). The germline gives CDR1 SGDLS, CDR2 YYNGEE. Trimming shortened V by 0 bases and J by 5 bases, and 15 bases separated the two germline ends. The CDR3 consists of 16 residues. The DNA of the CDR3 is TGTGCCAGCAGCGTAGATGAGCCAGGCGGGGACAATGAGCAGTTCTTC. Its protein product is CASSVDEPGGDNEQFF.

The gene calls are TRBV2 and TRBJ2-7, with TRBD1 matching over 9 bases. CDR3 length equals 14 residues. The V segment lost 6 bases and the J segment 6 bases; nucleotides outside the gene matches: 9. Germline CDR1 reads SNHLY; CDR2 reads FYNNEI. The CDR3 sequence: CASRHRDRVFEQYF. The CDR3 DNA follows: TGTGCCAGCAGGCACCGGGACAGGGTTTTCGAGCAGTACTTC.

J is TRBJ1-1 and V is TRBV30; D not resolved. The germline gives CDR1 GTSNPN, CDR2 SVGIG (reference sequence). CDR3 length equals 11 residues. V was clipped by 7 bases and J by 2 bases, with 8 bases between them. For the CDR3, the DNA is TGTGCCTTGATGGCTAACACTGAAGCTTTCTTT. Its translation is CALMANTEAFF. Supplemented by reference TRBV30 and TRBJ1-1, the full variable domain reads SQTIHQWPATLVQPVGSPLSLECTVEGTSNPNLYWYRQAAGRGLQLLFYSVGIGQISSEVPQNLSASRPQDRQFILSSKKLLLSDSGFYLCALMANTEAFFGQGTRLTVV.

The chain is built from TRBV11-3 and TRBJ2-1, with 9 bases identical to TRBD2. Per germline, CDR1 SGHNT and CDR2 YENEEA. The CDR3 spans 15 residues. V lost 9 bases, J lost 8 bases, and 14 bases stayed unmatched. The chain's CDR3 is CASLFGGGAVDEQFF. In DNA, the CDR3 is TGTGCCAGTCTATTTGGCGGGGGGGCAGTGGATGAGCAGTTCTTC.

The chain is built from TRBV7-8 and TRBJ2-1, with D tentatively TRBD1 (5 bases). Germline V gene lookup returns CDR1 SGHVS and CDR2 FQNEAQ. There are 12 residues in the CDR3. Deletions cut 6 bases from V and 8 bases from J, with 11 bases between. In DNA, the CDR3 is TGTGCCAGCAGTCTTAGGGGCGATGAGCAGTTCTTC. It is translated as CASSLRGDEQFF.

This sequence joins TRBV11-3 and TRBJ2-7; 7 nucleotides match TRBD1. V lost 2 bases, J lost 6 bases, and 7 bases stayed unmatched. The CDR3 has 14 residues. CDR1 is SGHNT and CDR2 is YENEEA in the germline V gene. The CDR3 bases are TGTGCCAGCAGCTTATCGGGACAGAGGGCCGAGCAGTACTTC. Its protein is CASSLSGQRAEQYF.

The chain recombines TRBV19 with TRBJ2-7; maybe TRBD1 (5 bases). V lost 0 bases and J 4 bases, leaving 13 bases between the germline ends. The CDR3 contains 15 residues. Germline CDR1 is LNHDA and CDR2 is SQIVND (reference sequence). CDR3 region: CASSIEGAASYEQYF. The CDR3 nucleotides read TGTGCCAGTAGTATAGAAGGGGCGGCCAGTTACGAGCAGTACTTC.

The chain is built from TRBV11-3 and TRBJ2-7, with D perhaps matching TRBD2 (6 bases). The CDR3 runs to 14 residues. The V gene lost 3 bases and the J gene lost 0 bases, with 9 bases spanning the gap. Germline CDR1 SGHNT, CDR2 YENEEA. The CDR3 sequence: CASSFPGLSYEQYF. In DNA, the CDR3 is TGTGCCAGCAGCTTCCCGGGACTCTCCTACGAGCAGTACTTC.

The V and J genes are TRBV28 and TRBJ1-6, with D maybe TRBD1 (5 bases). The germline CDR1 and CDR2 sequences are MDHEN and SYDVKM. This CDR3 spans 14 amino acids. V was shortened by 4 bases and J by 11 bases, with 15 bases between the two germline ends. The DNA of the CDR3 is TGTGCCAGCAGTTCGGGGGGGACGGTGACACCCCTCCACTTT. It specifies CASSSGGTVTPLHF.

The chain has TRBV2 and TRBJ2-2; D is perhaps TRBD1 (6 bases). Germline V CDR1 and CDR2: SNHLY, FYNNEI. The CDR3 spans 15 residues. The germline V and J ends were trimmed by 5 bases and 8 bases, with 18 bases remaining between them. In DNA form, the CDR3 reads TGTGCCAGCAGTTCGGGGACAAAGGCCCCGGGGGAGCTGTTTTTT. Encoded protein: CASSSGTKAPGELFF.

This chain uses TRBV9 with TRBJ1-3; no reliable D call. The V gene lost 3 bases and the J gene lost 1 base, with 14 bases spanning the gap. The CDR3 consists of 16 residues. Germline-derived CDR1 and CDR2 are SGDLS and YYNGEE. The CDR3 DNA reads TGTGCCAGCAGCGCCGGAAGCGCGGAATCTGGAAACACCATATATTTT. Translated, it gives CASSAGSAESGNTIYF.

Written as DNA, the CDR3 is TGTGCCAGCGGCGGGACAGATACGCAGTATTTT. Translating gives CASGGTDTQYF. The chain employs TRBV7-9 and TRBJ2-3; D possibly corresponds to TRBD2 (5 bases). Germline CDR1 SEHNR, CDR2 FQNEAQ (reference sequence). V was shortened by 8 bases and J by 3 bases, with 6 bases between the two germline ends. This CDR3 region has 11 residues. Full variable domain (rest looked up from reference TRBV7-9 and TRBJ2-3): DTGVSQNPRHKITKRGQNVTFRCDPISEHNRLYWYRQTLGQGPEFLTYFQNEAQLEKSRLLSDRFSAERPKGSFSTLEIQRTEQGDSAMYLCASGGTDTQYFGPGTRLTVL.

This sequence joins TRBV5-1 and TRBJ1-1; D remains unclear. This CDR3 has 14 residues. CDR1 is SGHRS, CDR2 YFSETQ, per germline. V lost 2 bases and J 0 bases, leaving 8 bases between the germline ends. CDR3 nucleotides: TGCGCCAGCAGCTTAGAGTTGCTGAACACTGAAGCTTTCTTT. Translating it yields CASSLELLNTEAFF.

The CDR3 bases are TGCGCCAGCAGCCAAGAACTAGCGGGGGGCCGGACAGATACGCAGTATTTT. This encodes CASSQELAGGRTDTQYF. The rearrangement uses TRBV4-3 and TRBJ2-3, with 12 bases that match TRBD2. The V gene's germline CDR1 is LGHNA and CDR2 YSLEER. The CDR3 covers 17 residues. V dropped 0 bases and J dropped 3; count of bases not matched to a gene: 4.

This clone was seen more than once but under ten times. The V gene is TRBV25-1, the J gene TRBJ1-6; D remains unclear. Germline loops: CDR1 MGHDK, CDR2 SYGVNS. V gave up 11 bases and J gave up 10 bases, with 3 bases separating them. CDR3 length equals 8 residues. The CDR3 coding sequence is TGTGCCGGCTCACCCCTCCACTTT. Protein sequence: CAGSPLHF.

The chain employs TRBV18 and TRBJ2-1, with TRBD2 identical over 12 bases. Trimming removed 6 bases from V and 6 bases from J; junction bases left unmatched: 6. The CDR3 is made up of 15 amino acids. Per germline, CDR1 KGHSH and CDR2 LQKENI. The CDR3 DNA reads as TGTGCCAGCTCCCTACCGGGACTAGCGGGCAATGAGCAGTTCTTC. It codes for CASSLPGLAGNEQFF.

The chain carries TRBV19 and TRBJ2-7; the D is unclear. This CDR3 has 13 residues. Germline lookup yields CDR1 LNHDA and CDR2 SQIVND (reference sequence). The V end lost 7 bases, the J end lost 3 bases, and 13 bases lay between the germline ends. CDR3 DNA: TGTGCCAGTATGCAGGCAAACGACTACGAGCAGTACTTC. Translated: CASMQANDYEQYF.